This TCR beta chain was identified in a study of blood T cell repertoires in COVID-19 (TCRdb year 2020). Broadly, across the study: Samples from collaborators originated in the United States, Italy and Spain and spanned both the acute and convalescent phases of COVID-19. Deeply sampled blood TCRbeta repertoires from subjects exposed to, actively infected with, or recovered from COVID-19 were included in the dataset. HLA class I and class II types, where available, came from metadata supplied by the sample provider rather than from assay-based typing. Samples were obtained from the ongoing ImmuneRACE study (first 160 participants) and from some 1,300 subjects provided by 6 global collaborators. The material from the prospective study consisted of cDNA or gDNA derived from T cells, B-cell-depleted T cells, or PBMCs. Nearly every sample came with metadata listing a de-identified subject ID, COVID-19 status, age in years and sex. The repertoires were released in a freely available public database intended as a resource for research on the immune response to SARS-CoV-2. Points the paper makes about the study in general: The amount of clinical and demographic metadata varied by source and participant and was provided uncurated.

V and J are trimmed by 5 bases and 7 bases, and the gene matches miss 9 bases of the junction. The CDR3 covers 15 residues, taking in both the cysteine and the phenylalanine. The sequence is cut down to CDR3 DNA, 45 bases in frame from base 1. Looking up the germline V gene (reference sequence) yields CDR1 SEHNR and CDR2 FQNEAQ. As to this clone: The specificity of this receptor is unknown. Nothing much larger sits one base from this clone, and base qualities are not available.

Whole blood was collected in K2EDTA tubes by collaborating institutions according to the institutions' own protocols. For TCRbeta analysis, collaborator samples were shipped as frozen whole blood, as isolated PBMCs, or as DNA extracted from either sample type. TCRbeta CDR3 regions were amplified from genomic DNA using the immunoSEQ Assay, a bias-controlled multiplex PCR. Per the authors' processing: Within the assay, amplification of reference gene primers was used to estimate how many nucleated cells each sample contained. To quantify the absolute abundance of each unique TCRbeta CDR3 rearrangement, sequence reads were collapsed and filtered. Productive Simpson clonality was computed per sample as the square root of Simpson's diversity index over productive rearrangements. Entries here come from immuneACCESS through TCRdb and include only in-frame sequences with V and J called. Some clones fail to appear in such tables; in the studies checked, an unresolved V gene covers under half of the shortfall, and the cause of the remainder is unknown. That table supplies the V and J calls and clone size; D and trimming were determined from the DNA. This sample gives 150,000 or so clones in total; roughly 81% of them show up just once. Roughly 8.9% of the sample is held by the ten biggest clonotypes.

The TCR comes from a woman aged 50 to 65 with active or convalescent COVID-19. The chain links TRBV7-9 with TRBJ1-5, and 9 junction bases match TRBD1. The source material was peripheral blood. The CDR3 sequence is CASSPTGTGHQPQHF. The sequenced DNA is TGTGCCAGCAGCCCAACGGGGACAGGGCACCAGCCCCAGCATTTT.